This T cell receptor beta chain was identified during a study of blood T cell repertoires in COVID-19. The CDR3 totals 17 residues. J was trimmed by 1 base and V by 3 bases; bases with no gene match: 4. The germline CDR1 and CDR2 sequences are SGHDT and YYEEEE. Using immunoSEQ multiplex PCR, the repertoire was profiled, and TCRdb retains in-frame clones only, with some absent. The sample holds tens of thousands of clones, 65% to 85% seen once. This TCR came from a man older than 75 with active or convalescent COVID-19. The material sequenced was peripheral blood. The chain employs TRBV5-6 and TRBJ2-6, with TRBD1 matching 10 bases. This CDR3 is CASSWDRGGSGANVLTF. CDR3 DNA: TGTGCCAGCAGCTGGGACAGGGGAGGATCTGGGGCCAACGTCCTGACTTTC.